The sequence of this TCR beta chain was determined in a study of cytomegalovirus exposure and HLA in healthy donors. Study-wide points: Some V segments could not be told apart, so they were left out, TRBV6-2 and TRBV6-3 among them.

A word on this clone: Its antigen is currently unknown.

Between the trimmed V and J ends, which lost 7 bases and 5 bases, there was a span of 20 bases. The CDR3 spans 16 residues. Germline-derived CDR1 and CDR2 are PRHDT and FYEKMQ (reference sequence). 13 Jbeta primers and 60 Vbeta primers were used for the PCR. The table came from immunoSEQ multiplex PCR; TCRdb's copy has only in-frame clones and leaves some out. The sample includes about 160,000 clones, more than 75% of them seen just once. This TCR was recovered from a girl aged 2 to 10 in good health and CMV-seropositive. Sequenced material: PBMCs. The chain links TRBV13 to TRBJ2-2, with D possibly matching TRBD1 (6 bases). The CDR3 bases are TGTGCCAGCACCTATGTTCGGAACAGGGATACCGGGGAGCTGTTTTTT. Protein product: CASTYVRNRDTGELFF.